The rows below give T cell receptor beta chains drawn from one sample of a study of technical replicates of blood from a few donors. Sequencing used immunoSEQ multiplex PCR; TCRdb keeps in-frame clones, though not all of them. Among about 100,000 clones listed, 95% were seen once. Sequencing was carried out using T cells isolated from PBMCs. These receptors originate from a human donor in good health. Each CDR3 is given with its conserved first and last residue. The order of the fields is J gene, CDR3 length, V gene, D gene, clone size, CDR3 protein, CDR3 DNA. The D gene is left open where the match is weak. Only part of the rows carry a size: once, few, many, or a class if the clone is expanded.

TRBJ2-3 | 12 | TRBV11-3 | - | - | CASSSGTDTQYF | TGTGCCAGCAGTAGCGGCACAGATACGCAGTATTTT
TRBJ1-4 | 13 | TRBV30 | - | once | CAWSVPQGEKLFF | TGTGCCTGGAGTGTACCCCAGGGGGAAAAACTGTTTTTT
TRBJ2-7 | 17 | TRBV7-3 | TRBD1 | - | CASSRGARGRGSYEQYF | TGTGCCAGCAGTCGAGGAGCTAGGGGGCGAGGCTCCTACGAGCAGTACTTC
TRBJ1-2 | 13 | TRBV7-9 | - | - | CASSPDSNYGYTF | TGTGCCAGCAGCCCAGACAGTAACTATGGCTACACCTTC
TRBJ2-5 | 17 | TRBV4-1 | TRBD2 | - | CASSRSYPLAGGETQYF | TGCGCCAGCAGCCGCTCGTATCCACTAGCGGGAGGAGAGACCCAGTACTTC
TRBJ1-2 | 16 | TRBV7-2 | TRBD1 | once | CASRLPRKGQFYGYTF | TGTGCCAGCAGATTACCCAGAAAGGGACAGTTCTATGGCTACACCTTC
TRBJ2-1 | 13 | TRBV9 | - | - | CASSQGLDSEQFF | TGTGCCAGCAGTCAGGGGTTGGACAGTGAGCAGTTCTTC
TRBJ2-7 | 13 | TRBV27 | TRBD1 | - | CASSPGQGNEQYF | TGTGCCAGCAGCCCGGGACAGGGAAACGAGCAGTACTTC
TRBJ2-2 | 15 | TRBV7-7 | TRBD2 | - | CASSQGTSGLGELFF | TGTGCTAGCAGCCAGGGGACTAGCGGCCTCGGGGAGCTGTTTTTT
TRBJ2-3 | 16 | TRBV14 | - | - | CASSPRGAASTDTQYF | TGTGCCAGTTCTCCCCGGGGGGCCGCTAGCACAGATACGCAGTATTTT
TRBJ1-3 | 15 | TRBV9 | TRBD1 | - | CASSVDRGAGNTIYF | TGTGCCAGCAGCGTTGACAGGGGTGCTGGAAACACCATATATTTT
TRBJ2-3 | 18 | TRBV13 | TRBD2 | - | CASSHGLAGGPETDTQYF | TGTGCCAGCAGCCACGGACTAGCGGGAGGGCCAGAGACAGATACGCAGTATTTT
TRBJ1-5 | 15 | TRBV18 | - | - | CASSPEQVYNQPQHF | TGTGCCAGCTCACCTGAACAGGTCTACAATCAGCCCCAGCATTTT
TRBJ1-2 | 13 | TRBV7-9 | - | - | CASSSQGMEGYTF | TGTGCCAGCAGCTCCCAGGGAATGGAAGGCTACACCTTC
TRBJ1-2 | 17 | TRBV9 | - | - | CASSATTRDSLAHGYTF | TGTGCCAGCAGCGCCACCACCAGGGACTCCCTCGCGCATGGCTACACCTTC
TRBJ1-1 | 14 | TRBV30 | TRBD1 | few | CAWSVDRGHTEAFF | TGTGCCTGGAGCGTTGACAGGGGGCACACTGAAGCTTTCTTT
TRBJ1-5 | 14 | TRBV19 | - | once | CASSIRDTNQPQHF | TGTGCCAGTAGTATCCGGGACACCAATCAGCCCCAGCATTTT
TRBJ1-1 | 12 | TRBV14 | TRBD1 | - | CASSQDRVRAFF | TGTGCCAGCAGCCAGGACAGGGTAAGAGCTTTCTTT
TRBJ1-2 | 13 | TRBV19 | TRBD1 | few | CASTRQGNYGYTF | TGTGCCAGCACTCGACAGGGAAACTATGGCTACACCTTC
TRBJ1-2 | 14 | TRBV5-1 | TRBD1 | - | CASSLPGQSYGYTF | TGCGCCAGCAGCTTGCCGGGACAGTCCTATGGCTACACCTTC
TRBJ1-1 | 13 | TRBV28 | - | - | CASSRNRNTEAFF | TGTGCCAGCAGTAGAAATAGAAACACTGAAGCTTTCTTT
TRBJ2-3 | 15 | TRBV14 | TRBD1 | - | CASSTWTGITDTQYF | TGTGCCAGCAGCACTTGGACAGGGATCACAGATACGCAGTATTTT
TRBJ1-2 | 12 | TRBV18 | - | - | CASSPEGYGYTF | TGTGCCAGCTCACCCGAGGGCTACGGCTACACCTTC
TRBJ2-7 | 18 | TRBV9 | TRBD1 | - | CASSVRVSTGGYSYEQYF | TGTGCCAGCAGCGTAAGGGTCTCCACAGGGGGATACTCCTACGAGCAGTACTTC
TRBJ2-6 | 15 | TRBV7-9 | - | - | CASSLGVPGANVLTF | TGTGCCAGCAGCTTAGGCGTACCTGGGGCCAACGTCCTGACTTTC
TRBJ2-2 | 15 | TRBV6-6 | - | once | CATARRALSSGELFF | TGTGCCACAGCCCGGCGGGCTCTTTCCAGCGGGGAGCTGTTTTTT
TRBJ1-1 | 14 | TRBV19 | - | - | CASSTQSRGTEAFF | TGTGCCAGTAGTACTCAGTCTAGGGGAACTGAAGCTTTCTTT
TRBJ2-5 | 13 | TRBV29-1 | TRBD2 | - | CSIRLAGDGTQYF | TGCAGCATCCGACTAGCGGGAGATGGGACCCAGTACTTC
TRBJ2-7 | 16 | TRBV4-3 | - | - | CASSQDPRGENYEQYF | TGCGCCAGCAGCCAGGATCCCAGGGGGGAGAACTACGAGCAGTACTTC
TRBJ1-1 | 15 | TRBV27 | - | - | CASSLYGGTNTEAFF | TGTGCCAGCAGTTTATACGGCGGAACAAACACTGAAGCTTTCTTT
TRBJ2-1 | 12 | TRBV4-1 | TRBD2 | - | CARGTTYNEQFF | TGCGCCCGGGGGACTACCTACAATGAGCAGTTCTTC
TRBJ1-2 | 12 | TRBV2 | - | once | CASSGGGAGYTF | TGTGCCAGCAGCGGAGGGGGGGCCGGCTACACCTTC
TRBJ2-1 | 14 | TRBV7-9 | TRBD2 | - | CASKGLAGFNEQFF | TGTGCCAGCAAAGGACTAGCGGGCTTCAATGAGCAGTTCTTC
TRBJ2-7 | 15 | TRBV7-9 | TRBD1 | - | CASSLNTGGTYEQYF | TGTGCCAGCAGCTTAAACACAGGGGGCACCTACGAGCAGTACTTC
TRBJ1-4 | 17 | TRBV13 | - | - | CASSLAAWTARNEKLFF | TGTGCCAGCAGCTTAGCCGCCTGGACAGCCCGCAATGAAAAACTGTTTTTT